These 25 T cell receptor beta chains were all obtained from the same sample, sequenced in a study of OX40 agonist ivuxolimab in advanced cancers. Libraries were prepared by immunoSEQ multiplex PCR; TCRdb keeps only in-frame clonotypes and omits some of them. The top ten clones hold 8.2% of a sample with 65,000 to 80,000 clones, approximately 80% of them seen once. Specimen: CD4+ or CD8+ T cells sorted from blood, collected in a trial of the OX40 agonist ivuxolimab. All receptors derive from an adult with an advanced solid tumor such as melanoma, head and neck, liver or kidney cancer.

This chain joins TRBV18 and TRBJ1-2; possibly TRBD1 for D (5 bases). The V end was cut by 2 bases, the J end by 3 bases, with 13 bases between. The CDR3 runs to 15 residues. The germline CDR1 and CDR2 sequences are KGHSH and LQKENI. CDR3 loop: CASSPAEGLYYGYTF. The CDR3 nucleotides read TGTGCCAGCTCACCAGCGGAGGGACTATACTATGGCTACACCTTC.

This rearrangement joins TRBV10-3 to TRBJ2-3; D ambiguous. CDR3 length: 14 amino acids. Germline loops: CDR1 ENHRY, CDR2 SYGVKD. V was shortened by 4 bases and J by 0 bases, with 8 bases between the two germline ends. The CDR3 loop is CAISGKGSTDTQYF. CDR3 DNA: TGTGCCATCAGTGGAAAAGGTAGCACAGATACGCAGTATTTT.

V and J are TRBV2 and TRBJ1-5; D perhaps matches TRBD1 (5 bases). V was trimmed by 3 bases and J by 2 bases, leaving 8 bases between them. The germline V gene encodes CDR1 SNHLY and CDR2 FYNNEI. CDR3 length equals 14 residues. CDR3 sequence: CASSEWGGNQPQHF. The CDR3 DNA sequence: TGTGCCAGCAGTGAGTGGGGGGGCAATCAGCCCCAGCATTTT.

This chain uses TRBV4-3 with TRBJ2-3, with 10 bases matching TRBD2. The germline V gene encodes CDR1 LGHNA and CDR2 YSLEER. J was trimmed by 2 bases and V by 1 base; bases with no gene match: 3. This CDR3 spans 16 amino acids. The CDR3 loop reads CASSQGTSGDTDTQYF. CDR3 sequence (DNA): TGCGCCAGCAGCCAAGGGACTAGCGGAGACACAGATACGCAGTATTTT.

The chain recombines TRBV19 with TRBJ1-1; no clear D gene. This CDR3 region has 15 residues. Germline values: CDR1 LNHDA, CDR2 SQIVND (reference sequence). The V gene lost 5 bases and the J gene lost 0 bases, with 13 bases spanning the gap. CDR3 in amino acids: CASSRWATMNTEAFF. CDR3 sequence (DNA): TGTGCCAGTAGTCGCTGGGCCACCATGAACACTGAAGCTTTCTTT.

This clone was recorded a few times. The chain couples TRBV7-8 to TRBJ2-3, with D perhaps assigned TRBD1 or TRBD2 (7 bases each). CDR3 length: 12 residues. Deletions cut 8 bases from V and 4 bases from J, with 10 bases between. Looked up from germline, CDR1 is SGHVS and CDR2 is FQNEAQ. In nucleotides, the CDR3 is TGTGCCAGCGGGAGGGGGCCAGATACGCAGTATTTT. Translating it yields CASGRGPDTQYF.

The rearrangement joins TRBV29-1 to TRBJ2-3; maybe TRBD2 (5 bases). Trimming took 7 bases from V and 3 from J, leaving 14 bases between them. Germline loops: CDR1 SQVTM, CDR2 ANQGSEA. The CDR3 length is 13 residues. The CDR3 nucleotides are TGCAGCGCCCGGGAATCGGGGACAGATACGCAGTATTTT. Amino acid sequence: CSARESGTDTQYF.

Written as DNA, the CDR3 is TGTGCCAGTAAGGGTCGCGAGGCTTTCTTT. Its translation is CASKGREAFF. The J gene is TRBJ1-1, the V gene TRBV19; D uncertain. This CDR3 contains 10 residues. Per germline, CDR1 LNHDA and CDR2 SQIVND (reference sequence). Between the trimmed V and J ends, which lost 7 bases and 11 bases, there was a span of 11 bases.

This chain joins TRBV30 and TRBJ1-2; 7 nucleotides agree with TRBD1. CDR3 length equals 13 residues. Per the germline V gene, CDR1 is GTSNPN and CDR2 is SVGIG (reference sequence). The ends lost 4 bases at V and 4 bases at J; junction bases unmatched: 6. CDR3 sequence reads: CAWNIRGFYGYTF. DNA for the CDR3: TGTGCCTGGAATATCAGGGGGTTCTATGGCTACACCTTC.

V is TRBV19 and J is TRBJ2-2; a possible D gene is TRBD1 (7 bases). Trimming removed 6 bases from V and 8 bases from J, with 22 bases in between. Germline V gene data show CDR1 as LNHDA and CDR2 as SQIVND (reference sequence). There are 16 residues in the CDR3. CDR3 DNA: TGTGCCAGTAGCCGCATAGGACAGGCCGGGGGAGGGGAGCTGTTTTTT. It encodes CASSRIGQAGGGELFF. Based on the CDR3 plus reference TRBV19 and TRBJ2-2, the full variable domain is DGGITQSPKYLFRKEGQNVTLSCEQNLNHDAMYWYRQDPGQGLRLIYYSQIVNDFQKGDIAEGYSVSREKKESFPLTVTSAQKNPTAFYLCASSRIGQAGGGELFFGEGSRLTVL.

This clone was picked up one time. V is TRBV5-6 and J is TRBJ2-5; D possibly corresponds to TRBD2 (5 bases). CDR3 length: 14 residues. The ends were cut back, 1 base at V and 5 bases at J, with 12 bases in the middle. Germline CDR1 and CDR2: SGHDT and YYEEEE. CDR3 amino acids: CASSLIPSTETQYF. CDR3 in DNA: TGTGCCAGCAGCTTGATTCCTAGCACTGAGACCCAGTACTTC.

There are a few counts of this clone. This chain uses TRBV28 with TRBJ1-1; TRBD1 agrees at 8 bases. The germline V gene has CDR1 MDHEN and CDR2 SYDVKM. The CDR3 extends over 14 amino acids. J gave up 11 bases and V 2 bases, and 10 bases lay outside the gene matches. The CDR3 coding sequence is TGTGCCAGCAGTTTAGCTAGGACAGGGTTATTGGCTTTCTTT. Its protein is CASSLARTGLLAFF.

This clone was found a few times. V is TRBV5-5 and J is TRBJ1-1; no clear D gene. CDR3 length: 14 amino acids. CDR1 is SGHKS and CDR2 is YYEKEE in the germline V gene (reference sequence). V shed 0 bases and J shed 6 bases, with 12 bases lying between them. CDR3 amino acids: CASSLAPWVAEAFF. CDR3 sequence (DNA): TGTGCCAGCAGCTTGGCCCCCTGGGTCGCTGAAGCTTTCTTT.

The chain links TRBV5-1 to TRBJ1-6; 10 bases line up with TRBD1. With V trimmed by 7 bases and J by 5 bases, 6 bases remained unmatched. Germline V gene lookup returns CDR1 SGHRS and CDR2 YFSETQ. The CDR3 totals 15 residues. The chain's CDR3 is CASCGTGAHNSPLHF. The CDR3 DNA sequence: TGCGCCAGCTGCGGGACAGGGGCCCATAATTCACCCCTCCACTTT. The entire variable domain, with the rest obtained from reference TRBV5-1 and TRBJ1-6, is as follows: KAGVTQTPRYLIKTRGQQVTLSCSPISGHRSVSWYQQTPGQGLQFLFEYFSETQRNKGNFPGRFSGRQFSNSRSEMNVSTLELGDSALYLCASCGTGAHNSPLHFGNGTRLTVT.

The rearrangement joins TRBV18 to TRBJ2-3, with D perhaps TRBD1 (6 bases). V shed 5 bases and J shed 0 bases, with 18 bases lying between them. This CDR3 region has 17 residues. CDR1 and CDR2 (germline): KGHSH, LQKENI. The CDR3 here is CASSSPGTSASTDTQYF. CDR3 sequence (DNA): TGTGCCAGCTCATCTCCCGGGACATCCGCTAGCACAGATACGCAGTATTTT.

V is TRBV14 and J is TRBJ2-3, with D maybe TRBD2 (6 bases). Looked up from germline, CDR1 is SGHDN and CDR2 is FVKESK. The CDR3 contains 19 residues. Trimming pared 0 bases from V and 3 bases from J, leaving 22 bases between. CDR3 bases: TGTGCCAGCAGCCAAGATAGGAATCCGGGGGAAGGCTTAACAGATACGCAGTATTTT. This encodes CASSQDRNPGEGLTDTQYF.

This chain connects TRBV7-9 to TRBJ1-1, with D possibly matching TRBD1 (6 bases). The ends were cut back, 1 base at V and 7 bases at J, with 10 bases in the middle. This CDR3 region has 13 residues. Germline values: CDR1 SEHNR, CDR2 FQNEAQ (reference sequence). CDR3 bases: TGTGCCAGCAGCTTAGACGGGGGCCGTGAAGCTTTCTTT. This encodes CASSLDGGREAFF.

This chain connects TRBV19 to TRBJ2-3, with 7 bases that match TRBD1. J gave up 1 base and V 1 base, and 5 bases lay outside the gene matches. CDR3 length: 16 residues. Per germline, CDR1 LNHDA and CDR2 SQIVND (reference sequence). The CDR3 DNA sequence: TGTGCCAGTAGTATAGGAAACAGGGGTGGCACAGATACGCAGTATTTT. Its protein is CASSIGNRGGTDTQYF. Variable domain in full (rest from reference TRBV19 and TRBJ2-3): DGGITQSPKYLFRKEGQNVTLSCEQNLNHDAMYWYRQDPGQGLRLIYYSQIVNDFQKGDIAEGYSVSREKKESFPLTVTSAQKNPTAFYLCASSIGNRGGTDTQYFGPGTRLTVL.

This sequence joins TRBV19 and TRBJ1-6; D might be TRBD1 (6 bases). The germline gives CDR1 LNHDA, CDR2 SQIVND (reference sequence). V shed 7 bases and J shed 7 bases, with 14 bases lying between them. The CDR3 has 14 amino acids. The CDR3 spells CASTRDIPNSPLHF. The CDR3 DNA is TGTGCCAGTACCAGGGACATTCCCAATTCACCCCTCCACTTT.

DNA of the CDR3: TGTGCCAGCAGTTACAGGGGGCGAAACACTGAAGCTTTCTTT. Protein: CASSYRGRNTEAFF. This chain uses TRBV6-6 with TRBJ1-1; 7 positions match TRBD1. V was pared by 2 bases and J by 2 bases, with 2 bases of the junction left unmatched. The germline V gene has CDR1 MNHNY and CDR2 SVGAGI (reference sequence). This CDR3 has 14 amino acids.

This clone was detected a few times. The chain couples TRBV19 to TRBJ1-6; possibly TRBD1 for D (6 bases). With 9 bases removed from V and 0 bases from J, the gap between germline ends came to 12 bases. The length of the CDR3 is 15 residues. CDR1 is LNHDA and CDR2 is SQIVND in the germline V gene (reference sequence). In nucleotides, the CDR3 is TGTGCCAGCTCAGACAGGAGCTCCTATAATTCACCCCTCCACTTT. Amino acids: CASSDRSSYNSPLHF. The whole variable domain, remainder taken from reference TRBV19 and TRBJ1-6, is DGGITQSPKYLFRKEGQNVTLSCEQNLNHDAMYWYRQDPGQGLRLIYYSQIVNDFQKGDIAEGYSVSREKKESFPLTVTSAQKNPTAFYLCASSDRSSYNSPLHFGNGTRLTVT.

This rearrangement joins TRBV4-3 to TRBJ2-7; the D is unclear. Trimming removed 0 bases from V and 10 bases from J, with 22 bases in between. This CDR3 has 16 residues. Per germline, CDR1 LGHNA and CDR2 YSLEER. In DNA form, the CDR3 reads TGCGCCAGCAGCCAAGATTTCGCGTCCCCTTATCGACTCCAGTACTTC. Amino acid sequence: CASSQDFASPYRLQYF.

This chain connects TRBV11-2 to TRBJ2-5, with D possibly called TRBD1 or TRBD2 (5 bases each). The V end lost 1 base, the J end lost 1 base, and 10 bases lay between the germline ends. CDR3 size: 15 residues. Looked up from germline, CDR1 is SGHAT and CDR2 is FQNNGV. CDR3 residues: CASSLVAGSQETQYF. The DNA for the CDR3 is TGTGCCAGCAGCTTAGTCGCAGGGAGCCAAGAGACCCAGTACTTC.

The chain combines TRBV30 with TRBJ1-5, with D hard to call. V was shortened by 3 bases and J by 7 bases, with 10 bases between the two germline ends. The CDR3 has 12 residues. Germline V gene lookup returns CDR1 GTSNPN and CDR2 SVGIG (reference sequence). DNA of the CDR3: TGTGCCTGGAGGCACCAAGACCAGCCCCAGCATTTT. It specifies CAWRHQDQPQHF.

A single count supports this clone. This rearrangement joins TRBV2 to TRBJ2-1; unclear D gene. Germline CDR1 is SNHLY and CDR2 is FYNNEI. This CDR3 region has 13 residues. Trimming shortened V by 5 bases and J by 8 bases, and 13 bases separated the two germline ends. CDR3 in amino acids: CASSLQTGHEQFF. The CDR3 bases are TGTGCCAGCAGTCTTCAGACTGGCCATGAGCAGTTCTTC.